The 15 T cell receptor beta chains given below trace back to one sample, sequenced in a study of T-cell memory formation after mild COVID-19. MiXCR, applied by TCRdb to the 5' RACE reads, yields one record per CDR3 protein. The data show 90,000 to 120,000 distinct CDR3 sequences, with roughly 14% seen just once and around 40% held by the top ten. Sample: PBMCs or a T cell subset sorted from them (not recorded which). Source of these receptors: a man in his late teens or twenties who had mild COVID-19 (a few samples of this study predate the infection). Cell type and time point are not known.

This clonotype has only a few counts. This sequence joins TRBV5-5 and TRBJ1-4, with 8 bases lining up with TRBD1. The junction had 6 bases not matched to a gene; V was cut back by 5 bases and J by 3 bases. CDR1 is SGHKS and CDR2 is YYEKEE in the germline V gene (reference sequence). There are 15 residues in the CDR3. For the CDR3, the DNA is TGTGCCAGCAGAGAGAGGACAGGGTCTAATGAAAAACTGTTTTTT. Translating it yields CASRERTGSNEKLFF.

This clonotype came up a few times. The chain joins TRBV5-4 to TRBJ2-1; TRBD1 might be the D (5 bases). The CDR3 sequence is 13 residues long. V was pared by 2 bases and J by 10 bases, with 13 bases between. CDR1 and CDR2 from the germline V gene are SGHNT and YYREEE (reference sequence). This CDR3 is CASSFQGSGEQFF. DNA of the CDR3: TGTGCCAGCAGCTTCCAGGGTTCCGGGGAGCAGTTCTTC.

This clonotype was detected a few times. V gene TRBV7-2 combines with J gene TRBJ2-7, with 12 bases matching TRBD2. V trimming: 4 bases; J trimming: 4 bases; junction bases outside the gene matches: 5. CDR1 is SGHTA and CDR2 is FQGNSA in the germline V gene. CDR3 length equals 15 residues. The CDR3 sequence is CASSSGTSGSYEQYF. In DNA, the CDR3 is TGTGCCAGCAGCTCCGGGACTAGCGGGTCTTACGAGCAGTACTTC.

J is TRBJ1-5 and V is TRBV4-3; no firm D call. CDR1 and CDR2 from the germline V gene are LGHNA and YSLEER. CDR3 length equals 15 residues. V was cut by 0 bases and J by 9 bases, with 15 bases left in between. The CDR3 nucleotides are TGCGCCAGCAGCCAAGATTTGGTAGGGAAGTGGCCCCAGCATTTT. It codes for CASSQDLVGKWPQHF.

The rearrangement links TRBV12-3 or TRBV12-4 to TRBJ1-1, with 9 bases identical to TRBD1. The CDR3 runs to 16 residues. Unmatched junction bases numbered 11, after V lost 6 bases and J lost 3 bases. The CDR3 loop is CASSLALGQGYTEAFF. The CDR3 region has the DNA TGTGCCAGCAGCCTGGCTCTAGGACAGGGGTACACTGAAGCTTTCTTT.

The rearrangement uses TRBV4-1 and TRBJ1-2, with D perhaps matching TRBD1 (6 bases). The ends were cut back, 2 bases at V and 2 bases at J, with 12 bases in the middle. This CDR3 has 15 residues. Per germline, CDR1 MGHRA and CDR2 YSYEKL. The CDR3 region is CASSQSPQGNYGYTF. The CDR3 DNA sequence: TGCGCCAGCAGCCAAAGCCCACAGGGAAACTATGGCTACACCTTC.

The table lists this clonotype with many counts. The chain joins TRBV7-2 to TRBJ2-3; no clear D gene. V lost 3 bases to trimming and J lost 2 bases, with 3 bases between them. The CDR3 runs to 12 residues. Germline V CDR1 and CDR2: SGHTA, FQGNSA. CDR3 sequence: CASSFPTDTQYF. In DNA, the CDR3 is TGTGCCAGCAGCTTTCCCACAGATACGCAGTATTTT.

The rearrangement uses TRBV12-3 or TRBV12-4 and TRBJ2-1; D gene unclear. The germline V and J ends were trimmed by 5 bases and 8 bases, with 16 bases remaining between them. This CDR3 has 14 amino acids. CDR3 loop: CASSVGSGGYEQFF. The CDR3 DNA reads as TGTGCCAGCAGTGTGGGGTCGGGTGGCTATGAGCAGTTCTTC.

The V gene is TRBV30, the J gene TRBJ2-1; a weak D match, TRBD2 (7 bases). Germline loops: CDR1 GTSNPN, CDR2 SVGIG (reference sequence). The CDR3 has 14 amino acids. V shed 3 bases and J shed 8 bases, with 17 bases lying between them. The CDR3 protein is CAWRAGTGGDEQFF. CDR3 DNA: TGTGCCTGGAGGGCCGGGACGGGGGGCGATGAGCAGTTCTTC.

This clonotype was found a few times. The V and J genes are TRBV28 and TRBJ2-2; 9 bases line up with TRBD2. V was pared by 6 bases and J by 4 bases, with 9 bases of the junction left unmatched. The CDR3 runs 16 residues. The germline gives CDR1 MDHEN, CDR2 SYDVKM. The CDR3 is CASRSGLASFTGELFF. CDR3 nucleotides: TGTGCCAGCAGGTCGGGACTAGCTTCGTTCACCGGGGAGCTGTTTTTT.

V usage is TRBV27 and J usage is TRBJ2-1; D ambiguous. Germline CDR1 MNHEY, CDR2 SMNVEV (reference sequence). The CDR3 covers 13 residues. V lost 5 bases and J lost 1, with 6 bases in between. In DNA, the CDR3 is TGTGCCAGCAGTCCCTTTTCCTACAATGAGCAGTTCTTC. This sequence encodes CASSPFSYNEQFF.

The J gene is TRBJ1-3, the V gene TRBV27, with 7 bases that match TRBD1. CDR1 is MNHEY, CDR2 SMNVEV, per germline (reference sequence). The CDR3 contains 13 residues. The J segment lost 4 bases and the V segment lost 3 bases, leaving 0 bases of the junction unmatched. CDR3 region: CASSLGQGNTIYF. CDR3 in DNA: TGTGCCAGCAGTTTGGGACAGGGAAACACCATATATTTT.

In this sample, this clonotype turned up many times. V gene TRBV6-5 combines with J gene TRBJ2-3, with 7 nucleotides matching TRBD1. Trimming removed 8 bases from V and 2 bases from J; junction bases left unmatched: 13. CDR1 is MNHEY and CDR2 is SVGAGI in the germline V gene. This CDR3 has 16 residues. The CDR3, as DNA: TGTGCCAGCGGGCAAAAGACAGGGCCGTCCACAGATACGCAGTATTTT. Its translation is CASGQKTGPSTDTQYF.

The chain employs TRBV29-1 and TRBJ2-2; 8 bases are a match to TRBD2. Germline V CDR1 and CDR2: SQVTM, ANQGSEA. The V segment lost 2 bases and the J segment 1 base; nucleotides outside the gene matches: 3. The CDR3 loop spans 15 amino acids. CDR3 DNA: TGCAGCGTTGAACGGCGGGGGGTGAACACCGGGGAGCTGTTTTTT. As protein: CSVERRGVNTGELFF.

There are a few counts of this clonotype. The rearrangement joins TRBV27 to TRBJ2-2; D is possibly TRBD1 (6 bases). Trimming took 5 bases from V and 6 from J, leaving 13 bases between them. Germline CDR1 and CDR2: MNHEY and SMNVEV (reference sequence). The CDR3 is made up of 14 amino acids. CDR3 protein: CASSPRTDPGELFF. DNA of the CDR3: TGTGCCAGCAGTCCCCGGACAGATCCCGGGGAGCTGTTTTTT.